The 12 T cell receptor beta chains given below trace back to one sample, sequenced in a study of blood T cells in healthy people across ages. The authors ran a second PCR of roughly 6 to 12 cycles using a sample-barcoded 5' primer and a J-beta primer mix. TCRdb passed the 5' RACE reads through MiXCR, listing each CDR3 protein once. The sample records roughly 900,000 distinct CDR3 sequences, 29% being singletons. Sample: blood. The receptors shown here come from a woman of 80 years or more in good health.

A note on this clonotype: This may stem from a read error, because a much larger clone lies one nucleotide away. This CDR3 is missing its conserved last phenylalanine or tryptophan, likely due to a read error. The CDR3 spells CATSGGELGAKNIQYV. Here the CDR3 DNA reads TGTGCCACCAGTGGAGGGGAACTGGGGGCCAAAAACATTCAGTACGTC. The rearrangement uses TRBV24-1 and TRBJ2-4; D might be TRBD1 or TRBD2, each matching 5 bases. V was shortened by 5 bases and J by 1 base, with 14 bases between the two germline ends. Germline CDR1 and CDR2: KGHDR and SFDVKD. The CDR3 consists of 16 residues.

The sample holds a few counts of this clonotype. V usage is TRBV7-6 and J usage is TRBJ2-2, with D possibly matching TRBD1 (6 bases). Germline loops: CDR1 SGHVS, CDR2 FNYEAQ. Trimming cost V 1 base and J 5 bases, with 17 bases left between them. The CDR3 sequence is 17 residues long. The CDR3, as DNA: TGTGCCAGCAGCTTAGGTCCCAGGGGTGAGCGAACCGGGGAGCTGTTTTTT. This translates into CASSLGPRGERTGELFF.

Turning to this clonotype: With a much larger clone just one base away, this may be a read error. This chain connects TRBV5-5 to TRBJ2-4; D gene uncertain. The V gene's germline CDR1 is SGHKS and CDR2 YYEKEE (reference sequence). This CDR3 is 16 amino acids long. With 3 bases removed from V and 6 bases from J, the gap between germline ends came to 19 bases. The CDR3 nucleotides read TGTGCCAGCAGCTCTCGAGTGGATCTCCCGTCAAACATTCAGTACTTC. It specifies CASSSRVDLPSNIQYF.

Details on this clonotype: At one of its ends the junction is not consistent with the germline gene, which may arise from a read error. This chain connects TRBV9 to TRBJ2-1; unclear D gene. Germline-derived CDR1 and CDR2 are SGDLS and YYNGEE. The CDR3 runs to 16 residues. CDR3 protein: CANSVAVRRGVNEQFF. The CDR3, as DNA: TGTGCCAACAGCGTAGCTGTCAGGCGAGGTGTCAATGAGCAGTTCTTC.

This clonotype was counted at least ten times. V usage is TRBV19 and J usage is TRBJ2-7, with D uncertain. Germline values: CDR1 LNHDA, CDR2 SQIVND (reference sequence). The CDR3 contains 14 residues. The V and J ends lost 0 bases and 0 bases respectively, with 6 bases between them. The CDR3 region has the DNA TGTGCCAGTAGTATAGATCGACACTCCTACGAGCAGTACTTC. This codes for CASSIDRHSYEQYF.

Here the CDR3 DNA reads TGTGCCAGCAGTTTTCCAGCGGGTAATGAAAAACTGTTTTTT. Translated: CASSFPAGNEKLFF. The chain recombines TRBV28 with TRBJ1-4, with D unresolved. The CDR3 loop spans 14 amino acids. Per germline, CDR1 MDHEN and CDR2 SYDVKM. Trimming shortened V by 3 bases and J by 4 bases, and 9 bases separated the two germline ends.

This clonotype was counted ten times or more. J is TRBJ2-1 and V is TRBV5-1; 9 bases fit TRBD2. This CDR3 has 16 residues. Germline V CDR1 and CDR2: SGHRS, YFSETQ. J lost 7 bases, V lost 0 bases, and 8 bases had no gene match. The CDR3 reads CASSLEAGGPRNEQFF. Here the CDR3 DNA reads TGCGCCAGCAGCTTGGAGGCGGGGGGGCCTAGGAATGAGCAGTTCTTC.

The table lists this clonotype with many counts. CDR3 protein: CASSYSVGNGYTF. The CDR3 DNA reads TGTGCCAGCAGTTACTCTGTGGGAAATGGCTACACCTTC. J is TRBJ1-2 and V is TRBV6-6; no firm D call. Between the trimmed V and J ends, which lost 0 bases and 6 bases, there was a span of 8 bases. The CDR3 runs 13 residues. Germline V CDR1 and CDR2: MNHNY, SVGAGI (reference sequence).

Concerning this clonotype itself: A single base separates this from a much larger clone, so it may be a read error. V and J are TRBV7-9 and TRBJ2-6, with D unresolved. Germline-derived CDR1 and CDR2 are SEHNR and FQNEAQ (reference sequence). The CDR3 covers 15 residues. DNA of the CDR3: TGTGCCAGCAGCGAACAGCGCTCTGGGACCAACGTCCTGACTTTC. Residues: CASSEQRSGTNVLTF.

This clonotype has a count of ten or more. The chain links TRBV9 to TRBJ2-5, with 8 nucleotides matching TRBD2. V trimming: 4 bases; J trimming: 4 bases; junction bases outside the gene matches: 12. The CDR3 totals 16 residues. Germline-derived CDR1 and CDR2 are SGDLS and YYNGEE. CDR3 sequence reads: CASSFSGGFGGETQYF. DNA of the CDR3: TGTGCCAGCAGCTTCTCGGGAGGGTTCGGGGGAGAGACCCAGTACTTC.

This clonotype was detected many times. This chain joins TRBV5-1 and TRBJ2-1, with D possibly TRBD2 on 6 matching bases. The V end lost 6 bases, the J end lost 4 bases, and 20 bases lay between the germline ends. There are 16 residues in the CDR3. Germline lookup yields CDR1 SGHRS and CDR2 YFSETQ. Here the CDR3 reads CASNPVRGDFYNEQFF. The CDR3 nucleotides are TGCGCCAGCAACCCTGTCAGAGGGGACTTTTACAATGAGCAGTTCTTC.

At least ten counts were recorded for this clonotype. The chain uses TRBV7-9 and TRBJ2-4; D may match TRBD1 or TRBD2 (6 bases each). This CDR3 is built from 14 residues. V gave up 1 base and J gave up 7 bases, with 11 bases separating them. Germline CDR1 SEHNR, CDR2 FQNEAQ (reference sequence). The CDR3 here is CASSLGEGGNIQYF. CDR3 in DNA: TGTGCCAGCAGCTTAGGTGAAGGGGGGAACATTCAGTACTTC. Combining the CDR3 with reference TRBV7-9 and TRBJ2-4 gives the whole variable domain DTGVSQNPRHKITKRGQNVTFRCDPISEHNRLYWYRQTLGQGPEFLTYFQNEAQLEKSRLLSDRFSAERPKGSFSTLEIQRTEQGDSAMYLCASSLGEGGNIQYFGAGTRLSVL.